This T cell receptor beta chain is from a study of cytomegalovirus exposure and HLA in healthy donors. Study results and caveats: DRB1 had the most TCR associations and HLA-C the fewest, a later analysis found, with rates varying by HLA locus. Reportedly, diagnosis of cytomegalovirus status by the classifier showed high specificity and sensitivity. In a later analysis, the majority of CMV-associated beta chains seemingly showed HLA restriction.

Note on this clone: Its antigen is unidentified.

Researchers ran the PCR with 60 Vbeta and 13 Jbeta primers. Profiling relied on immunoSEQ multiplex PCR, and the TCRdb table lists in-frame clones only, not all of them. The sample holds about 100,000 clones, approximately 80% seen once. The CDR3 consists of 14 residues. CDR1 is SGHTA, CDR2 FQGTGA, per germline. The ends lost 6 bases at V and 6 bases at J; junction bases unmatched: 5. V gene TRBV7-3 combines with J gene TRBJ2-3; TRBD2 matches at 11 bases. Sequencing used PBMCs. The origin of this receptor is a male donor in good health and CMV-seronegative. CDR3 coding DNA: TGTGCCAGCAGTCAACTAGCGGGAGCGGATACGCAGTATTTT. This gives the protein CASSQLAGADTQYF.